These 7 T cell receptor beta chains came from one sample sequenced in a study of T cells in women clearing cervical HPV infection. Generated by immunoSEQ multiplex PCR, the TCRdb table keeps only in-frame clones and is missing some. The sample totals roughly 35,000 clones. The source material was blood buffy coat. The receptor set was obtained from a woman aged 18 to 75 with a cervical HPV16 infection that either progressed to CIN3+ or cleared (not recorded which).

On this clone itself: The CDR3 is cut off 3 residues early in the read; its end comes from the germline J gene. The gene calls are TRBV6-2 or TRBV6-3 and TRBJ2-5, with a weak D call TRBD2 (5 bases). CDR3 length equals 15 residues. Germline CDR1 reads MNHEY; CDR2 reads SVGEGT. V lost 1 base and J lost 5, with 14 bases in between. The DNA read from the CDR3 is TGTGCCAGCAGTTACTTCCTCCGACCGGGGGAGACC. It is translated as CASSYFLRPGET. The CDR3 as a whole reads CASSYFLRPGETQYF.

Of note for this clone: Read sequence stops 3 residues before the CDR3 end, and the germline J gene provides the missing end. The V gene is TRBV6-1, the J gene TRBJ2-7; maybe TRBD2 (6 bases). V gave up 4 bases and J gave up 3 bases, with 13 bases separating them. In germline, CDR1 is MNHNS, CDR2 SASEGT. The CDR3 is 14 amino acids. The part of the CDR3 DNA that was read is TGTGCCAGCAGTGTATTGGTTAGCGGCTACGAG. Translating it yields CASSVLVSGYE. The whole CDR3 is CASSVLVSGYEQYF.

As to this clone: The read stops 3 residues short of the end of the CDR3; the missing end is completed from the germline J gene. V and J are TRBV19 and TRBJ2-3, with D perhaps matching TRBD2 (5 bases). Germline CDR1 reads LNHDA; CDR2 reads SQIVND (reference sequence). Trimming stripped 9 bases from V and 0 bases from J, with 10 bases between. The CDR3 covers 13 residues. The part of the CDR3 DNA that was read is TGTGCCAGCAGGACGGGGAGCACAGATACG. Translating gives CASRTGSTDT. The full CDR3 protein reads CASRTGSTDTQYF. The full variable domain, its missing parts supplied by reference TRBV19 and TRBJ2-3, is DGGITQSPKYLFRKEGQNVTLSCEQNLNHDAMYWYRQDPGQGLRLIYYSQIVNDFQKGDIAEGYSVSREKKESFPLTVTSAQKNPTAFYLCASRTGSTDTQYFGPGTRLTVL.

With respect to this clone: The CDR3 goes on 3 residues after the read ends, and that part is filled in from the germline J gene. The gene calls are TRBV6-2 or TRBV6-3 and TRBJ1-5; 7 bases are a match to TRBD1. The CDR3 is 17 amino acids. J gave up 5 bases and V 1 base, and 11 bases lay outside the gene matches. In germline, CDR1 is MNHEY, CDR2 SVGEGT. CDR3: CASSYWELDRDDQPQHF. CDR3 DNA, as far as it was read: TGTGCCAGCAGTTACTGGGAGCTCGACAGGGATGATCAGCCC.

In regard to this clone: The read comes to an end 3 residues before the CDR3 does, leaving the germline J gene to fill in the end. This rearrangement joins TRBV2 to TRBJ2-7, with D perhaps matching TRBD1 (6 bases). The germline CDR1 and CDR2 sequences are SNHLY and FYNNEI. The V gene lost 1 base and the J gene lost 2 bases, with 12 bases spanning the gap. CDR3 length: 15 residues. CDR3 DNA (partial): TGTGCCAGCAGTGAAGTACCGGGACACCCCTACGAG. Translating gives CASSEVPGHPYE. In full, the CDR3 reads CASSEVPGHPYEQYF. The full variable domain, its missing parts supplied by reference TRBV2 and TRBJ2-7, is EPEVTQTPSHQVTQMGQEVILRCVPISNHLYFYWYRQILGQKVEFLVSFYNNEISEKSEIFDDQFSVERPDGSNFTLKIRSTKLEDSAMYFCASSEVPGHPYEQYFGPGTRLTVT.

For this clone: The read is 3 residues too short to cover the CDR3 end, so that end is filled in from the germline J gene. This chain uses TRBV2 with TRBJ2-5; 7 nucleotides align to TRBD1. Germline V gene sequence: CDR1 SNHLY, CDR2 FYNNEI. CDR3 length equals 16 residues. Trimming took 3 bases from V and 2 from J; bases not matched to a gene: 9. The CDR3 spells CASSDPWTGTQETQYF. The part of the CDR3 DNA that was read is TGTGCCAGCAGTGATCCTTGGACAGGTACACAAGAGACC.

In the case of this clone: The observed sequence ends 3 residues before the CDR3 terminus, with the missing tail filled in from the germline J gene. The chain employs TRBV2 and TRBJ2-7; TRBD2 matches 9 bases. Germline values: CDR1 SNHLY, CDR2 FYNNEI. V shed 7 bases and J 6 bases; nucleotides not matched to a gene: 10. The CDR3 loop spans 14 amino acids. CDR3 region: CASTLGTSPPEQYF. The sequenced part of the CDR3 DNA is TGTGCCAGCACCCTTGGGACTAGCCCGCCCGAG.